This T cell receptor (beta chain) was retrieved from a study of tissue T cells after allogeneic stem cell transplantation. Germline CDR1 reads SNHLY; CDR2 reads FYNGKV (reference sequence). V shed 5 bases and J 1 base; nucleotides not matched to a gene: 3. The CDR3 has 14 residues. This clone was counted a single time. Its antigen remains unknown. Gene names and germline match the mouse. Read coverage stops 1 residue before the CDR3 terminus; the germline J gene supplies the remainder. The time point: mouse harvest day 14 after allogeneic transplant. Each mouse received 10^7 T-cell-depleted marrow cells plus 10^6 splenic CD5+ T cells by tail vein. Tissues came from B6→BALB/c major-mismatch GVHD mice at day 7 or 14. TCRbeta CDR3 was sequenced at survey depth with template counts. Only in-frame clones appear in the TCRdb table, and some are missing; sequencing was by immunoSEQ multiplex PCR. The repertoire has approximately 4,900 clones, 45% of them found once; the top ten carry about a fifth.

Notes on the study in general: Motif-based clustering found tissue-specific repertoire signatures shared across patients, though few clones were shared. Which tissue TCRs were alloreactive or antigen-specific was not determined. Some clones might be persisting host cells.

This TCR was recovered from a female BALB/c mouse given C57BL/6 T cells with graft-versus-host disease after an allogeneic hematopoietic cell transplant. Sequences were obtained from gut tissue. This chain connects TRBV3 to TRBJ1-1; 8 bases fit TRBD1. Partial CDR3 DNA: TGTGCCAGCAGCGAAGGGACAGGGAACACAGAAGTCTTC. The encoded protein is CASSEGTGNTEVF. The whole CDR3 sequence is CASSEGTGNTEVFF.